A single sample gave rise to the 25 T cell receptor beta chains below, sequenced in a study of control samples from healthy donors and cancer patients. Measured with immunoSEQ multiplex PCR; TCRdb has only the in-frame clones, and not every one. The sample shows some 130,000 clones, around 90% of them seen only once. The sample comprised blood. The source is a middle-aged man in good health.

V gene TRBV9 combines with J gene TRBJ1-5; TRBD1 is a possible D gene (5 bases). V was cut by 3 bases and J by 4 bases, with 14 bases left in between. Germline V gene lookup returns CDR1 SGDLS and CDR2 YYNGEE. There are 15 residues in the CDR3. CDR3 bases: TGTGCCAGCAGCGCAACCTCCGCAGGGAATCAGCCCCAGCATTTT. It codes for CASSATSAGNQPQHF.

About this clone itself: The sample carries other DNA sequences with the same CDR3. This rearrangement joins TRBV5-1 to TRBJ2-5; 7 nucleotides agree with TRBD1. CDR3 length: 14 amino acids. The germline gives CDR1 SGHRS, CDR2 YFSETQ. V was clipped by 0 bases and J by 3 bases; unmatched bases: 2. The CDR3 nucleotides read TGCGCCAGCAGCTTGGGAGGGGGCGAAGAGACCCAGTACTTC. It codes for CASSLGGGEETQYF.

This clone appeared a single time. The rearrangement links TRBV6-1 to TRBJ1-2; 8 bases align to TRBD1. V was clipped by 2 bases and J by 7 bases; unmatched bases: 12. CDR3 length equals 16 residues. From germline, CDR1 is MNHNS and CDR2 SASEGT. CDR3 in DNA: TGTGCCAGCAGTGAAAGGGTTGGGACAGGAGGTTCTGGCTACACCTTC. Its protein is CASSERVGTGGSGYTF.

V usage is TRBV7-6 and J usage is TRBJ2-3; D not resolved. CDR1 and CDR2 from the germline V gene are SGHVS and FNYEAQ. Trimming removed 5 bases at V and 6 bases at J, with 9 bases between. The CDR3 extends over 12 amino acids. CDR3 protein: CASSQPGDTQYF. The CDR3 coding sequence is TGTGCCAGCAGCCAACCCGGTGATACGCAGTATTTT.

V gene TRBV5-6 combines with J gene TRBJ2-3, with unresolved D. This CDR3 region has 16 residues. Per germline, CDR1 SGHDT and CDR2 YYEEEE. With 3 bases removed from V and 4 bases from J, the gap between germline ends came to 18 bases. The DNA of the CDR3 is TGTGCCAGCAGCTCTTTCTCGGGCATTGAAGCAGATACGCAGTATTTT. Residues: CASSSFSGIEADTQYF.

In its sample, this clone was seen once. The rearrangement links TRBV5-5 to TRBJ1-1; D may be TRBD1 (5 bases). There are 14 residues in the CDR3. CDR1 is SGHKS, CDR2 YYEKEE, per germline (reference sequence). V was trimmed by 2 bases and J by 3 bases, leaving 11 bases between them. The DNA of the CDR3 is TGTGCCAGCAGCTTCACCGGGGCCGACACTGAAGCTTTCTTT. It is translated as CASSFTGADTEAFF.

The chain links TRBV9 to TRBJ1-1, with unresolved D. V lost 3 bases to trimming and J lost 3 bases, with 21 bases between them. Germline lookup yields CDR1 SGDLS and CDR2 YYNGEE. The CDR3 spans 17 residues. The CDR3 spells CASSDGTTGVRDTEAFF. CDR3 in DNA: TGTGCCAGCAGCGATGGAACTACTGGGGTGAGGGACACTGAAGCTTTCTTT.

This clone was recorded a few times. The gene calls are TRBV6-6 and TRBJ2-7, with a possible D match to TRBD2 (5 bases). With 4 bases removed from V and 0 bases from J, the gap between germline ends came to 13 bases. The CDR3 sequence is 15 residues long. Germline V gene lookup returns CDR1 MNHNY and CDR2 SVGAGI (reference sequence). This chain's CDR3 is CASSSPSLSSYEQYF. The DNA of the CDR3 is TGTGCCAGCAGTTCGCCTAGCCTAAGCTCCTACGAGCAGTACTTC.

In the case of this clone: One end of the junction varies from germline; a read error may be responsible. The CDR3 region is CASSTQFRGDQETQYF. Here the CDR3 DNA reads TGTGCTAGCAGTACCCAGTTCCGAGGAGACCAAGAGACCCAGTACTTC. The chain carries TRBV7-7 and TRBJ2-5, with D unclear. This CDR3 spans 16 amino acids. Germline lookup yields CDR1 SSHAT and CDR2 FNYEAQ (reference sequence).

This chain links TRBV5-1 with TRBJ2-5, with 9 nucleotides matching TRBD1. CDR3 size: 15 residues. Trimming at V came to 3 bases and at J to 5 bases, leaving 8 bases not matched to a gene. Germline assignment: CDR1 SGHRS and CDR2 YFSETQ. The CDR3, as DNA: TGCGCCAGCAGCTGGCAGGGACAGGGAGGGGAGACCCAGTACTTC. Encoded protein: CASSWQGQGGETQYF.

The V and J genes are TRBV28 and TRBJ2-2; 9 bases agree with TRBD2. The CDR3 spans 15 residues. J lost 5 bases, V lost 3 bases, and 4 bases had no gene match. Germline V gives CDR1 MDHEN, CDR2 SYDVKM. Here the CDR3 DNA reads TGTGCCAGCAGTTTCTTGCGGGGGGGTACCGGGGAGCTGTTTTTT. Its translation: CASSFLRGGTGELFF.

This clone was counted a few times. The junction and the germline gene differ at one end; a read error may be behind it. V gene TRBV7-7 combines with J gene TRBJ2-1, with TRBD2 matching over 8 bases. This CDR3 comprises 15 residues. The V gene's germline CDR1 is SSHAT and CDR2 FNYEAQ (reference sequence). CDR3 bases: TGTGCTAGCAGCTTAGCGGCGGGGGGCGGGAATGAGCAGTTCTTC. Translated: CASSLAAGGGNEQFF.

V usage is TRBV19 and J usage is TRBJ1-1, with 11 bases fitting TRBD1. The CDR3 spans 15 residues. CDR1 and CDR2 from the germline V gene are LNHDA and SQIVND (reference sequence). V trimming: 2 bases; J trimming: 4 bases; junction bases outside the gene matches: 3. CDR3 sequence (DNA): TGTGCCAGTAGTATAACCGGGACAGGGGGCACTGAAGCTTTCTTT. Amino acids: CASSITGTGGTEAFF.

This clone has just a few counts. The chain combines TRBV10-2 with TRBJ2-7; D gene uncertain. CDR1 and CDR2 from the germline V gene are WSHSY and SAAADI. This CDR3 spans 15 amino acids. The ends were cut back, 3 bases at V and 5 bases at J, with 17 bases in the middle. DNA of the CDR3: TGCGCCAGCAGTGACCTCTCACCCCGGCTGGACGAGCAGTACTTC. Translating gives CASSDLSPRLDEQYF.

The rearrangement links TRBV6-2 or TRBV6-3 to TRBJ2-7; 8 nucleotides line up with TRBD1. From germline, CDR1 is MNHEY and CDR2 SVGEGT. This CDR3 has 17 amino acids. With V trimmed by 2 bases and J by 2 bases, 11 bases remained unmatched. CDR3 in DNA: TGTGCCAGCAGTTACGGGACAGGATTCCCTATAGCCTACGAGCAGTACTTC. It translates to CASSYGTGFPIAYEQYF.

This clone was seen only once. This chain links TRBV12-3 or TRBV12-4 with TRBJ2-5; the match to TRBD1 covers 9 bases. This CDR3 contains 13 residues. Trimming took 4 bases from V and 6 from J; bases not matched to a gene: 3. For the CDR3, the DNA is TGTGCCAGCAGTTGGACAGGGGACCAGACCCAGTACTTC. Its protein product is CASSWTGDQTQYF.

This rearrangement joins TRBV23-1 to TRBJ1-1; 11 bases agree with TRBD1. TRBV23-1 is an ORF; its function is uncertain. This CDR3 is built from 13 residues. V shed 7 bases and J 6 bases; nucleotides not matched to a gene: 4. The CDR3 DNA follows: TGCGCCAGCAACCGGGACAGGGGGGCTGAAGCTTTCTTT. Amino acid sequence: CASNRDRGAEAFF.

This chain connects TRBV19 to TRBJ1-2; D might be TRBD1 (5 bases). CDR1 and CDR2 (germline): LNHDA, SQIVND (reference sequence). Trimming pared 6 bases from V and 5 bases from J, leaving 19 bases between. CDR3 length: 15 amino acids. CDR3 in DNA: TGTGCCAGTAGGATCGGGACGCCGAGGGGTTATGGCTACACCTTC. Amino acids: CASRIGTPRGYGYTF. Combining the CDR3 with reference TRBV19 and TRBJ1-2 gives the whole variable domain DGGITQSPKYLFRKEGQNVTLSCEQNLNHDAMYWYRQDPGQGLRLIYYSQIVNDFQKGDIAEGYSVSREKKESFPLTVTSAQKNPTAFYLCASRIGTPRGYGYTFGSGTRLTVV.

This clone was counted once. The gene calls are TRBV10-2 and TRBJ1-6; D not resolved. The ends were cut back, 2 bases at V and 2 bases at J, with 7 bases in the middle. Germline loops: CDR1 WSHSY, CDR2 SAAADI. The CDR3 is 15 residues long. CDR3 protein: CASSEGGAYNSPLHF. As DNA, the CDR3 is TGCGCCAGCAGTGAGGGTGGGGCCTATAATTCACCCCTCCACTTT.

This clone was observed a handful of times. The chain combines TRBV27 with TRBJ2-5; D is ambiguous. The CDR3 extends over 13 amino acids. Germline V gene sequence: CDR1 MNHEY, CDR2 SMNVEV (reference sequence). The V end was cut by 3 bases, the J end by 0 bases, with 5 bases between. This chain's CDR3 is CASSLYNQETQYF. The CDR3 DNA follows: TGTGCCAGCAGTTTGTACAACCAAGAGACCCAGTACTTC.

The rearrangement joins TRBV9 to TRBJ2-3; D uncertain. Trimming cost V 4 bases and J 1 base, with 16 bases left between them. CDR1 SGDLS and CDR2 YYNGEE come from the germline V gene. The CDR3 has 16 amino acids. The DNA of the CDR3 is TGTGCCAGCAGCCCCCCCGGTACAGTGGGCACAGATACGCAGTATTTT. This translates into CASSPPGTVGTDTQYF.

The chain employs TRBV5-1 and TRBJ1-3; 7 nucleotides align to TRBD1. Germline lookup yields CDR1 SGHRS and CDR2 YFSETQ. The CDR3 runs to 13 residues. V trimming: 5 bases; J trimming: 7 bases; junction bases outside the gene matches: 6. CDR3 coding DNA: TGCGCCAGCAGACTGGACAGGAGGAACACCATATATTTT. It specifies CASRLDRRNTIYF.

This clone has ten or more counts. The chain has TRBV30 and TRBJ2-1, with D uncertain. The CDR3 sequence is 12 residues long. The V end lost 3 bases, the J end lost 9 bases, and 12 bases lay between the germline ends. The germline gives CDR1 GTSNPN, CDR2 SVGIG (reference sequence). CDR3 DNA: TGTGCCTGGAGAAAAGAAGGCGCTGAGCAGTTCTTC. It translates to CAWRKEGAEQFF.

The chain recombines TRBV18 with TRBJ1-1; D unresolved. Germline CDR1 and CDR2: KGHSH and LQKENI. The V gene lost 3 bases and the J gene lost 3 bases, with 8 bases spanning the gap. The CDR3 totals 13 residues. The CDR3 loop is CASSPIADTEAFF. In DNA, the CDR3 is TGTGCCAGCTCACCGATTGCTGACACTGAAGCTTTCTTT.

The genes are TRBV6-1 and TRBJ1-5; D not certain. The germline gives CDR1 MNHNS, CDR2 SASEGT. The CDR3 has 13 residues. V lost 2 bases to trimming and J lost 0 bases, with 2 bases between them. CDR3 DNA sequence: TGTGCCAGCAGTGAACTTAGCAATCAGCCCCAGCATTTT. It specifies CASSELSNQPQHF.